The clone carrying this T cell receptor (beta chain) was seen ten or more times. What it binds is unknown. The table came from immunoSEQ multiplex PCR; TCRdb's copy has only in-frame clones and leaves some out. The sample is made up of about 37,000 clones, none counted only once. The CDR3 is 13 residues long. Germline lookup yields CDR1 MNHEY and CDR2 SVGAGI. After removal of 6 bases from V and 4 bases from J, the junction contained 3 bases not matched to a gene. This sample stems from a study of T cells after posttransplantation cyclophosphamide. General study findings and limits: Later post-transplant blood repertoires were often dominated by donor CD8+ memory clones.

The rearrangement uses TRBV6-5 and TRBJ2-1; 7 bases are a match to TRBD1. The TCR sequence derives from a man aged 25-45 years in good health and a related stem cell transplant donor. Sequencing was carried out using PBMCs. The DNA of the CDR3 is TGTGCCAGCAGCCGGGACAGTTACAATGAGCAGTTCTTC. Translation gives CASSRDSYNEQFF.